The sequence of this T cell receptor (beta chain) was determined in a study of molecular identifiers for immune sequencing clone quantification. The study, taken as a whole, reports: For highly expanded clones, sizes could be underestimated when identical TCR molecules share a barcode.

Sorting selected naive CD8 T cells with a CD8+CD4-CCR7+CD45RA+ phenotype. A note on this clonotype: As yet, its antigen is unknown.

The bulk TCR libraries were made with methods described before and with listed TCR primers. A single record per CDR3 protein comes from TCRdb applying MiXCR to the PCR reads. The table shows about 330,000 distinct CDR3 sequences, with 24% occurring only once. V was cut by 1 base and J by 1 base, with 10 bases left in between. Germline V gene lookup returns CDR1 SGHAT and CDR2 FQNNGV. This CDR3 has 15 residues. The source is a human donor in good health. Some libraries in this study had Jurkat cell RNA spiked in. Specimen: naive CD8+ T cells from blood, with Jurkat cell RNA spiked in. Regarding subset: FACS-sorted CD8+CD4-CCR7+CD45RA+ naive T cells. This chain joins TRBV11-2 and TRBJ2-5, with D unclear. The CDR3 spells CASSLGYTAQETQYF. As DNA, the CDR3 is TGTGCCAGCAGCTTAGGGTACACAGCCCAAGAGACCCAGTACTTC.